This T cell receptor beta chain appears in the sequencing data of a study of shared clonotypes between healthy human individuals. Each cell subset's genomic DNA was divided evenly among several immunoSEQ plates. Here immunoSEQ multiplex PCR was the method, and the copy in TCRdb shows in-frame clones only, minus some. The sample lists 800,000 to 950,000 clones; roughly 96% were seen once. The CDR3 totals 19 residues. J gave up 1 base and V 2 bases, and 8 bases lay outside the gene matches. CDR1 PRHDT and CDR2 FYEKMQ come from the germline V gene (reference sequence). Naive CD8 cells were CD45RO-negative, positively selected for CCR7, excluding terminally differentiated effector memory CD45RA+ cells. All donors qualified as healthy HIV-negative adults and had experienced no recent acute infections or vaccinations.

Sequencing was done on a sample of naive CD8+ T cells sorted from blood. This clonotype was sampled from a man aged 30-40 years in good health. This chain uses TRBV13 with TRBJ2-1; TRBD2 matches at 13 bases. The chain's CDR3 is CASSLRTSGSHGSYNEQFF. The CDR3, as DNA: TGTGCCAGCAGCTTACGGACTAGCGGGAGCCACGGATCCTACAATGAGCAGTTCTTC.